Each of the 11 T cell receptor beta chains below was sequenced from the same sample in a study of shared clonotypes between healthy human individuals (dated by TCRdb to 2020 to 2022). The receptor library was made with the immunoSEQ multiplex PCR assay. The source is immuneACCESS, and TCRdb retained only in-frame sequences with V and J called. Part of the clones is not carried over; for the studies checked, unresolved V genes explain less than half of this, and the remainder is unexplained. The table for this sample lists about 660,000 clones; 74% of them were counted only once. The ten largest clonotypes hold over 1.5% of the sample. The sample was memory CD4+ T cells sorted from blood. This specimen's cell subset or site label, interpreted: CD45RA-negative fraction. The receptors shown here come from a woman in her twenties or thirties in good health.

The chain has TRBV19 and TRBJ1-1; 9 nucleotides agree with TRBD1. The CDR3 spans 14 residues. Germline V CDR1 and CDR2: LNHDA, SQIVND (reference sequence). V shed 4 bases, J shed 4 bases, and the junction held 4 bases outside the gene matches. CDR3 sequence (DNA): TGTGCCAGTAGTAATACAGGGGGCGTCACTGAAGCTTTCTTT. It translates to CASSNTGGVTEAFF.

This sequence joins TRBV19 and TRBJ2-1; D call uncertain. CDR3 length: 15 residues. V was clipped by 5 bases and J by 5 bases, with 16 bases between them. Germline V gene lookup returns CDR1 LNHDA and CDR2 SQIVND (reference sequence). CDR3 DNA sequence: TGTGCCAGTAGTCCTTCCGTTGGAAATAACAATGAGCAGTTCTTC. The encoded protein is CASSPSVGNNNEQFF. Complete variable domain (other parts from reference TRBV19 and TRBJ2-1): DGGITQSPKYLFRKEGQNVTLSCEQNLNHDAMYWYRQDPGQGLRLIYYSQIVNDFQKGDIAEGYSVSREKKESFPLTVTSAQKNPTAFYLCASSPSVGNNNEQFFGPGTRLTVL.

The V gene is TRBV28, the J gene TRBJ2-5; D is perhaps TRBD1 (5 bases). The CDR3 length is 16 residues. Germline CDR1 is MDHEN and CDR2 is SYDVKM. The V gene lost 3 bases and the J gene lost 5 bases, with 19 bases spanning the gap. CDR3 DNA: TGTGCCAGCAGTTTTGGAAAAGGGGCAAAGGGGGAGACCCAGTACTTC. It is translated as CASSFGKGAKGETQYF.

This clone was recorded a few times. The chain links TRBV7-8 to TRBJ1-5; no definite D call. The ends were cut back, 2 bases at V and 4 bases at J, with 6 bases in the middle. The CDR3 sequence is 13 residues long. CDR1 SGHVS and CDR2 FQNEAQ come from the germline V gene. CDR3 region: CASSLYLNQPQHF. The CDR3 DNA reads TGTGCCAGCAGCTTATACCTTAATCAGCCCCAGCATTTT.

This chain uses TRBV27 with TRBJ2-3; 7 bases align to TRBD2. The CDR3 consists of 17 residues. Trimming cost V 3 bases and J 0 bases; bases outside gene matches: 9. Germline CDR1 reads MNHEY; CDR2 reads SMNVEV (reference sequence). CDR3: CASSFHLLATSTDTQYF. The CDR3 DNA sequence: TGTGCCAGCAGTTTCCACTTACTAGCGACTAGCACAGATACGCAGTATTTT.

The rearrangement links TRBV5-1 to TRBJ2-6; D tentatively reads TRBD1 or TRBD2 (5 bases each). V was trimmed by 4 bases and J by 0 bases, leaving 17 bases between them. CDR1 and CDR2 (germline): SGHRS, YFSETQ. The CDR3 consists of 18 residues. The CDR3 reads CASSRWDGADSGANVLTF. The CDR3 bases are TGCGCCAGCAGCCGCTGGGACGGAGCCGACTCTGGGGCCAACGTCCTGACTTTC.

The gene calls are TRBV19 and TRBJ2-7; 12 nucleotides agree with TRBD1. V lost 6 bases and J lost 3; bases outside the gene matches: 6. Germline V gene data show CDR1 as LNHDA and CDR2 as SQIVND (reference sequence). CDR3 length equals 15 residues. CDR3: CASRYGTGGLYEQYF. The CDR3, as DNA: TGTGCCAGTAGGTACGGGACAGGGGGCCTCTACGAGCAGTACTTC.

This chain uses TRBV4-1 with TRBJ2-7; TRBD1 or TRBD2 may be the D gene (5 bases each). Germline CDR1 and CDR2: MGHRA and YSYEKL. The CDR3 consists of 15 residues. Trimming took off 4 bases at V and 3 bases at J, with 16 bases between the two ends. The CDR3 nucleotides read TGCGCCAGCAGCCGGGTCCGGGAAGGGGACTACGAGCAGTACTTC. Residues: CASSRVREGDYEQYF.

The table lists this clone with a few counts. This chain uses TRBV9 with TRBJ1-1; no firm D call. The CDR3 sequence is 13 residues long. Germline V gives CDR1 SGDLS, CDR2 YYNGEE. V lost 1 base, J lost 5 bases, and 9 bases lay in between. CDR3 nucleotides: TGTGCCAGCAGCGTATATCAAGGAACTGAAGCTTTCTTT. Its protein product is CASSVYQGTEAFF.

CDR3 nucleotide sequence: TGCGCCAGCAGCCGAGGACCCGAGCAGCAAGAGACCCAGTACTTC. Translation gives CASSRGPEQQETQYF. J is TRBJ2-5 and V is TRBV5-1; no clear D. In germline, CDR1 is SGHRS, CDR2 YFSETQ. This CDR3 has 15 residues. V lost 4 bases to trimming and J lost 2 bases, with 15 bases between them.

A few counts support this clone. The V and J genes are TRBV19 and TRBJ2-2; D call uncertain. The V and J ends lost 5 bases and 7 bases respectively, with 8 bases between them. The CDR3 is 12 residues long. Germline CDR1 reads LNHDA; CDR2 reads SQIVND (reference sequence). The CDR3 DNA reads TGTGCCAGTAGTCCAGTCCACGGGGAGCTGTTTTTT. Translation gives CASSPVHGELFF.